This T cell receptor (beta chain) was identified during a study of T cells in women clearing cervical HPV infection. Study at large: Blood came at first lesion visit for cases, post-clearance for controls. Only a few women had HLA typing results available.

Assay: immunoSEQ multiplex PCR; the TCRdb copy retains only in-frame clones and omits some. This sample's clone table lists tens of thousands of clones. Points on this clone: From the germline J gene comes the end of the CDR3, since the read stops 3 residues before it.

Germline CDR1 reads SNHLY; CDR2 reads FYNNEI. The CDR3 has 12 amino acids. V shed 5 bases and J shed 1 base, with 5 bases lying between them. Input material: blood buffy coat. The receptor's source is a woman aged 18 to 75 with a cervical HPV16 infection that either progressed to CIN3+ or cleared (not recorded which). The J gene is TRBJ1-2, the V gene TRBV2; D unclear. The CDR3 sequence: CASSPSNYGYTF. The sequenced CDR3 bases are TGTGCCAGCAGTCCCAGTAACTATGGC.